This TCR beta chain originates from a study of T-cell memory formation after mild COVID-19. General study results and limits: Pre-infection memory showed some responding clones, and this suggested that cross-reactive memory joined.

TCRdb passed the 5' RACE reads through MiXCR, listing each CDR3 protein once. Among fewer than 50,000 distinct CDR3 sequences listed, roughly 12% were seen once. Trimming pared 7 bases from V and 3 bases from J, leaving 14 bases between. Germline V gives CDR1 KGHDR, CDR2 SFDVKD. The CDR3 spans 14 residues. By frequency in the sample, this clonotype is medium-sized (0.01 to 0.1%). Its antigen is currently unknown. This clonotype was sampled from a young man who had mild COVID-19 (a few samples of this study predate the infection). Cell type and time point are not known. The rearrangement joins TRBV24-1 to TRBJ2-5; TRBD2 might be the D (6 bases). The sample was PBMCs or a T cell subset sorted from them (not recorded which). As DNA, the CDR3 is TGTGCCACCAGCGGATGGGGGGAGGAAGAGACCCAGTACTTC. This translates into CATSGWGEEETQYF.